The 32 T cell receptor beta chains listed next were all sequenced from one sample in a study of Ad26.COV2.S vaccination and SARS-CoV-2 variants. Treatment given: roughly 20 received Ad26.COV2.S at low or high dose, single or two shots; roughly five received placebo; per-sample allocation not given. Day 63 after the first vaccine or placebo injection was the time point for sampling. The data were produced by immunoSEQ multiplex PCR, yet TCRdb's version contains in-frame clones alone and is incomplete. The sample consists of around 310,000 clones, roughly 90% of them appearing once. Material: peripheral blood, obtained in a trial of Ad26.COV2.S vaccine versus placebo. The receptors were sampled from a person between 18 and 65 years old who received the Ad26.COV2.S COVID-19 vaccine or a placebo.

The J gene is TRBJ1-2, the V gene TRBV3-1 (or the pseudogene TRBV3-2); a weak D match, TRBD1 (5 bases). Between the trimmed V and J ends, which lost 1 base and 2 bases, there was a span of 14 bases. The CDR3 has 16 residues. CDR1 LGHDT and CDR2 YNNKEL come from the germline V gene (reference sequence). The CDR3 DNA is TGTGCCAGCAGCCAAGTCTGGGGCGGACTAAACTATGGCTACACCTTC. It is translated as CASSQVWGGLNYGYTF.

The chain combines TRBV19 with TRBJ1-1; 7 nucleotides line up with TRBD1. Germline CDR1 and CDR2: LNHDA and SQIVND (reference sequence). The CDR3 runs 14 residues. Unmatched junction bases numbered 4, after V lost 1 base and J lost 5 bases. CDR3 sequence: CASSIGQGVTEAFF. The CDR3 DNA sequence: TGTGCCAGTAGTATAGGTCAGGGGGTGACTGAAGCTTTCTTT.

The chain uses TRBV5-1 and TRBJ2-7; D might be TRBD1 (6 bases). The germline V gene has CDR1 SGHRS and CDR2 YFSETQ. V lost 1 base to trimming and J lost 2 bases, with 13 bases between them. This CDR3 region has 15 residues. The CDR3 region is CASSLSTGATYEQYV. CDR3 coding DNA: TGCGCCAGCAGCTTGTCGACAGGTGCAACCTACGAGCAGTACGTC.

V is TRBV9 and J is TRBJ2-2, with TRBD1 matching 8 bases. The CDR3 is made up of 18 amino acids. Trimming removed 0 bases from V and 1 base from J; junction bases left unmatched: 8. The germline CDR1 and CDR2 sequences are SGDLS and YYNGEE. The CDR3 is CASSVEGYTGGNTGELFF. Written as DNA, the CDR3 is TGTGCCAGCAGCGTAGAGGGGTACACAGGGGGGAACACCGGGGAGCTGTTTTTT. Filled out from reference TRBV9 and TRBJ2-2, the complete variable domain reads DSGVTQTPKHLITATGQRVTLRCSPRSGDLSVYWYQQSLDQGLQFLIQYYNGEERAKGNILERFSAQQFPDLHSELNLSSLELGDSALYFCASSVEGYTGGNTGELFFGEGSRLTVL.

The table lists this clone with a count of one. CDR3 in amino acids: CAISESSGNEQFF. The CDR3 DNA reads as TGTGCCATCAGTGAGTCGTCGGGCAATGAGCAGTTCTTC. The chain is built from TRBV10-3 and TRBJ2-1; D not resolved. Germline V CDR1 and CDR2: ENHRY, SYGVKD. The CDR3 is 13 amino acids. V was clipped by 0 bases and J by 6 bases, with 6 bases between them.

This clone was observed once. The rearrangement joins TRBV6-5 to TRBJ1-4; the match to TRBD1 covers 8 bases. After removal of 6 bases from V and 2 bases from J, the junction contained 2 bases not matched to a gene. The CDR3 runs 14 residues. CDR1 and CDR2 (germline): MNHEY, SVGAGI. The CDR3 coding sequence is TGTGCCAGCAGGGGGACAGGTACTAATGAAAAACTGTTTTTT. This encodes CASRGTGTNEKLFF.

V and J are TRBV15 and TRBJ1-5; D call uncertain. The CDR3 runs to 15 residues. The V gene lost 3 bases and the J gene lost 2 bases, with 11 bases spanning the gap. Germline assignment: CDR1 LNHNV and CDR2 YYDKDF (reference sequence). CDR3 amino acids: CATSRLSNGNQPQHF. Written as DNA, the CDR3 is TGTGCCACCAGCAGGCTCTCCAACGGCAATCAGCCCCAGCATTTT.

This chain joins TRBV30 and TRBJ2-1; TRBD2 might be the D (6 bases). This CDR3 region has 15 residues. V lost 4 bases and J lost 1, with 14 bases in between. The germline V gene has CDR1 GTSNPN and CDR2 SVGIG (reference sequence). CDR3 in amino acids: CAWTLTRSSYNEQFF. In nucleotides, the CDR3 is TGTGCCTGGACTTTGACTAGGTCGTCCTACAATGAGCAGTTCTTC.

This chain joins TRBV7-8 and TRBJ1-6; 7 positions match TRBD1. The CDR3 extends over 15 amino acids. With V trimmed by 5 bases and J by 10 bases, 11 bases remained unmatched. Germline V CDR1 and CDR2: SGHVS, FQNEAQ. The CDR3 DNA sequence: TGTGCCAGCAGCCCTGGACAGGTCCGGGGATCACCCCTCCACTTT. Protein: CASSPGQVRGSPLHF.

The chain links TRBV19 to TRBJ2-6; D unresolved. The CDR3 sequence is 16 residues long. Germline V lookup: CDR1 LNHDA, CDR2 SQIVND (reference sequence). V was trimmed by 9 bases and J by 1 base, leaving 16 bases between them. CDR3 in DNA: TGTGCCAGCAGAGTCCGAGTCGGATCTGGGGCCAACGTCCTGACTTTC. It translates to CASRVRVGSGANVLTF.

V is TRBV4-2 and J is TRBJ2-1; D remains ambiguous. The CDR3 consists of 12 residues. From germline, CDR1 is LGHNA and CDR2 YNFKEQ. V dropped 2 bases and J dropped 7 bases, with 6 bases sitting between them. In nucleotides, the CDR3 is TGTGCCAGCAGCCAATCTGGAAATGAGCAGTTCTTC. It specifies CASSQSGNEQFF.

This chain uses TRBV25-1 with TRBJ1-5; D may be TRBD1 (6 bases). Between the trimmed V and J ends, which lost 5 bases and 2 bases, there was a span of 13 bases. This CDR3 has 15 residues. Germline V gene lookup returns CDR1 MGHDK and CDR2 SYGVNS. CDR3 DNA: TGTGCCAGCAGTCAGTCAGGGGCTGGCAATCAGCCCCAGCATTTT. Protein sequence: CASSQSGAGNQPQHF. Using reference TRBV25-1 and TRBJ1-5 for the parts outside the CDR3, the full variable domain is EADIYQTPRYLVIGTGKKITLECSQTMGHDKMYWYQQDPGMELHLIHYSYGVNSTEKGDLSSESTVSRIRTEHFPLTLESARPSHTSQYLCASSQSGAGNQPQHFGDGTRLSIL.

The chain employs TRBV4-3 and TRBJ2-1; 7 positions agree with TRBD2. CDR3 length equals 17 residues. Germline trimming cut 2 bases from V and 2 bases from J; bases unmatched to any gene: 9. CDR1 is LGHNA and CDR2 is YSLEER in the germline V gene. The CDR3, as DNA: TGCGCCAGCAGCCAAAGACCTCTAGCGGAACCCTACAATGAGCAGTTCTTC. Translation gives CASSQRPLAEPYNEQFF.

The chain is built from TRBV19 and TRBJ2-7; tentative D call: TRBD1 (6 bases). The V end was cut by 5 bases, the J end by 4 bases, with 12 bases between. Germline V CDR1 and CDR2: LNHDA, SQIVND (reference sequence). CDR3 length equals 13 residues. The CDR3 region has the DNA TGTGCCAGTAGTCCACAGGGTAGGTACGAGCAGTACTTC. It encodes CASSPQGRYEQYF. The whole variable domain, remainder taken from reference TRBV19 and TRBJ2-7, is DGGITQSPKYLFRKEGQNVTLSCEQNLNHDAMYWYRQDPGQGLRLIYYSQIVNDFQKGDIAEGYSVSREKKESFPLTVTSAQKNPTAFYLCASSPQGRYEQYFGPGTRLTVT.

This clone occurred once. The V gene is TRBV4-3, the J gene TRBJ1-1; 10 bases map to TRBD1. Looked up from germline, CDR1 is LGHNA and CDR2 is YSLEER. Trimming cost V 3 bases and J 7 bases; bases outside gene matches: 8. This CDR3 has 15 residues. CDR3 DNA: TGCGCCAGCAGCCATGACGACAGGGGGCTCAGTGAAGCTTTCTTT. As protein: CASSHDDRGLSEAFF.

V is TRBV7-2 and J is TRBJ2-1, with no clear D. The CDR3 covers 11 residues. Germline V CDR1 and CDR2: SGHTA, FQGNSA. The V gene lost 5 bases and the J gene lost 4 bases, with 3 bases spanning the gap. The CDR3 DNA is TGTGCCAGCAGCACATACAATGAGCAGTTCTTC. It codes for CASSTYNEQFF. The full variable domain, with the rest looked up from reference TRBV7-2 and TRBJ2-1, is GAGVSQSPSNKVTEKGKDVELRCDPISGHTALYWYRQSLGQGLEFLIYFQGNSAPDKSGLPSDRFSAERTGGSVSTLTIQRTQQEDSAVYLCASSTYNEQFFGPGTRLTVL.

In DNA form, the CDR3 reads TGTGCCAGCAGCCAACCAGACGGGGACACTGAAGCTTTCTTT. It specifies CASSQPDGDTEAFF. The chain combines TRBV4-2 with TRBJ1-1; D not resolved. This CDR3 is built from 14 residues. CDR1 and CDR2 (germline): LGHNA, YNFKEQ. The V end lost 2 bases, the J end lost 3 bases, and 10 bases lay between the germline ends.

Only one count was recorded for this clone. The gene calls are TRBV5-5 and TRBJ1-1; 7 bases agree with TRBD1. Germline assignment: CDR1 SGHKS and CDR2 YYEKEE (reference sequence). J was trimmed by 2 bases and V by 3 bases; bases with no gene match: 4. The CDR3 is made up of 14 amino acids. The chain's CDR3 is CASSSTGLNTEAFF. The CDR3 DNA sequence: TGTGCCAGCAGCTCGACAGGGCTTAACACTGAAGCTTTCTTT.

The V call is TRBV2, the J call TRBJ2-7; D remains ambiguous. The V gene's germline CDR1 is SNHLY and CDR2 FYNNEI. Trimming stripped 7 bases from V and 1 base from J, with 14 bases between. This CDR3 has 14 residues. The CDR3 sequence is CASTRGGASYEQYF. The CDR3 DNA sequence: TGTGCCAGCACCAGAGGTGGCGCTTCCTACGAGCAGTACTTC.

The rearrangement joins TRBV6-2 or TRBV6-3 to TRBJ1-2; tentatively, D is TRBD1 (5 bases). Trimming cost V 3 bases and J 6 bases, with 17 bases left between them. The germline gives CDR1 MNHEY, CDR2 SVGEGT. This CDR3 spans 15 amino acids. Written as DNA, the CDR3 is TGTGCCAGCAGTTATCGTCTAATGAGAGGGGATGGCTACACCTTC. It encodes CASSYRLMRGDGYTF.

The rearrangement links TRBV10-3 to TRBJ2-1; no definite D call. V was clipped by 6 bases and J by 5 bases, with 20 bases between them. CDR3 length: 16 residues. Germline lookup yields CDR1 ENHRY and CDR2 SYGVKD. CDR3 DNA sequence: TGTGCCATCAGCCGAGAGAATAGGGTAATTAACAATGAGCAGTTCTTC. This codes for CAISRENRVINNEQFF.

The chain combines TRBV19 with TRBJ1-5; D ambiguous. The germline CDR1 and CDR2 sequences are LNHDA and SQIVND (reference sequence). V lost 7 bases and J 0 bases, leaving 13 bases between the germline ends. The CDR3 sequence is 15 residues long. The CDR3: CASTQTDYSNQPQHF. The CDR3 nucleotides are TGTGCCAGTACCCAAACAGATTATAGCAATCAGCCCCAGCATTTT. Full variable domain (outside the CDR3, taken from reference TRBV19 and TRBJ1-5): DGGITQSPKYLFRKEGQNVTLSCEQNLNHDAMYWYRQDPGQGLRLIYYSQIVNDFQKGDIAEGYSVSREKKESFPLTVTSAQKNPTAFYLCASTQTDYSNQPQHFGDGTRLSIL.

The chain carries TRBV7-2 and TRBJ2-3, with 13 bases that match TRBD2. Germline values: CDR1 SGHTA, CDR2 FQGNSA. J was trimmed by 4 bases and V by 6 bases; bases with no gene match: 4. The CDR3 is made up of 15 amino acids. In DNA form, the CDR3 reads TGTGCCAGCAGGACTAGCGGGAGGAATCCAGATACGCAGTATTTT. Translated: CASRTSGRNPDTQYF.

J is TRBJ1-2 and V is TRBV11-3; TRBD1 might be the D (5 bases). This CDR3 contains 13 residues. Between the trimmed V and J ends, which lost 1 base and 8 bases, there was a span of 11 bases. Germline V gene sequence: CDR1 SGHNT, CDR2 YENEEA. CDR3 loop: CASSLGGLRGYTF. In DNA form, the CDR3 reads TGTGCCAGCAGCTTAGGGGGCCTCCGAGGCTACACCTTC.

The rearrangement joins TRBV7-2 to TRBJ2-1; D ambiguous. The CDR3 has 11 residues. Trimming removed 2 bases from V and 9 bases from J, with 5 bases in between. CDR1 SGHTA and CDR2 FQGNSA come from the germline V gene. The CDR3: CASSLLSEQFF. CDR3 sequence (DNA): TGTGCCAGCAGCTTATTAAGTGAGCAGTTCTTC.

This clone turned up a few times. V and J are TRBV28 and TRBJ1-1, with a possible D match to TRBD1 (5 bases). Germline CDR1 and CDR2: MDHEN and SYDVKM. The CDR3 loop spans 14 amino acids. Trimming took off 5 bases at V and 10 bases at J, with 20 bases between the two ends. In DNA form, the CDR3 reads TGTGCCAGCAGTCTCCGGGGGAGAGGGAAGGTAGCTTTCTTT. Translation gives CASSLRGRGKVAFF.

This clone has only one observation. The CDR3 nucleotides are TGCAGCGCTAGGACCGTGGTTGGTTATGGCTACACCTTC. Its translation: CSARTVVGYGYTF. V and J are TRBV29-1 and TRBJ1-2; D unresolved. Germline values: CDR1 SQVTM, CDR2 ANQGSEA. The CDR3 spans 13 residues. Deletions cut 7 bases from V and 5 bases from J, with 17 bases between.

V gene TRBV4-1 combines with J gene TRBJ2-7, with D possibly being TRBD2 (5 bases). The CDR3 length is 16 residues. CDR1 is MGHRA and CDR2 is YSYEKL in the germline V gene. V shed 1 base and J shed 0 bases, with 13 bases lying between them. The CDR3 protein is CASSQVRTSSSYEQYF. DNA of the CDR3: TGCGCCAGCAGCCAAGTCCGGACTTCAAGCTCCTACGAGCAGTACTTC.

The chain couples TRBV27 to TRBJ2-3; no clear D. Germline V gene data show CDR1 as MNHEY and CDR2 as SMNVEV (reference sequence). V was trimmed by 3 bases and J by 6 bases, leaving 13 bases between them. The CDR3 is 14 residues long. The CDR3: CASSLSDGRDTQYF. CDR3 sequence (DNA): TGTGCCAGCAGTTTGAGTGACGGACGGGATACGCAGTATTTT.

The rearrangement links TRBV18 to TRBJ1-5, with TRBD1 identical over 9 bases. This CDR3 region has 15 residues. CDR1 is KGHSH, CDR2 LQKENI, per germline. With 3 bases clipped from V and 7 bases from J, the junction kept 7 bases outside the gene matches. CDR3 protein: CASSPVQGANQPQHF. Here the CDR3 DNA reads TGTGCCAGCTCACCCGTACAGGGGGCAAACCAGCCCCAGCATTTT.

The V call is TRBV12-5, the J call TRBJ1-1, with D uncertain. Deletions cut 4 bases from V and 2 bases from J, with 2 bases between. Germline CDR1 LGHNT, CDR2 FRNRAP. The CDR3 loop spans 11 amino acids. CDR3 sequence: CASGYNTEAFF. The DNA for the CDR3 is TGTGCTAGTGGTTACAACACTGAAGCTTTCTTT.

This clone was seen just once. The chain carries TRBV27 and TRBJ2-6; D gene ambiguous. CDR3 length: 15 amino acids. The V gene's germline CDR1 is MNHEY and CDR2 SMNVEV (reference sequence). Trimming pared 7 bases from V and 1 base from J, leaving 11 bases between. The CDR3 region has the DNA TGTGCCAGCATGACCCATCTTTCTGGGGCCAACGTCCTGACTTTC. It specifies CASMTHLSGANVLTF. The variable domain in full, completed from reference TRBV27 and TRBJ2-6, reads EAQVTQNPRYLITVTGKKLTVTCSQNMNHEYMSWYRQDPGLGLRQIYYSMNVEVTDKGDVPEGYKVSRKEKRNFPLILESPSPNQTSLYFCASMTHLSGANVLTFGAGSRLTVL.